The rows below give T cell receptor beta chains drawn from one sample of a study of T cell repertoires in cytomegalovirus infection. No antigen has been identified for these receptors. TCRdb passed the reads through MiXCR, listing each CDR3 protein once. There are a few hundred thousand distinct CDR3 sequences in the sample; over 35% occur only once, and more than 40% lies in the top ten. The sequenced sample was cultured PBMCs, obtained from culture after CMV antigen stimulation. These receptors were obtained from a human donor in good health (CMV status not recorded). Some clones in this sample may be carry-over from other donors' samples. CDR3s leave out the opening cysteine and the closing phenylalanine or tryptophan. Fields, in order: D gene, J gene, V gene, CDR3 protein. A D gene is named only where the DNA matches it firmly.

d_call: TRBD2; j_call: TRBJ2-5; v_call: TRBV7-2; cdr3_aa: ASSLWRGGLETQY
d_call: .; j_call: TRBJ2-1; v_call: TRBV7-2; cdr3_aa: ASSLANGYYNEQF
d_call: TRBD1; j_call: TRBJ2-7; v_call: TRBV11-2; cdr3_aa: ASSFVAGGPYEQY
d_call: .; j_call: TRBJ2-5; v_call: TRBV6-6; cdr3_aa: ASSGFEVPETQY
d_call: .; j_call: TRBJ2-3; v_call: TRBV12-3/TRBV12-4; cdr3_aa: ASSLGLAVGTDTQY
d_call: .; j_call: TRBJ1-5; v_call: TRBV20-1; cdr3_aa: SAKKGRGNQPQH
d_call: .; j_call: TRBJ1-2; v_call: TRBV7-8; cdr3_aa: ASSFFRDGDYVT
d_call: .; j_call: TRBJ2-3; v_call: TRBV9; cdr3_aa: ASSVVSLGGTQY
d_call: .; j_call: TRBJ1-1; v_call: TRBV6-2/TRBV6-3; cdr3_aa: ASSYERQAMNTEAF
d_call: .; j_call: TRBJ2-1; v_call: TRBV19; cdr3_aa: ASSIPGNYNEQF
d_call: .; j_call: TRBJ1-1; v_call: TRBV20-1; cdr3_aa: SARIAGVGAEAF
d_call: .; j_call: TRBJ2-5; v_call: TRBV11-1; cdr3_aa: ASSPDLTVEETQY
d_call: TRBD2; j_call: TRBJ2-7; v_call: TRBV6-1; cdr3_aa: ASSEIAGEGEQY
d_call: TRBD1; j_call: TRBJ2-1; v_call: TRBV7-2; cdr3_aa: ASKKGAGSSYNEQF
d_call: .; j_call: TRBJ2-7; v_call: TRBV10-3; cdr3_aa: AIKGNDGGGSIHEQY
d_call: .; j_call: TRBJ2-5; v_call: TRBV7-2; cdr3_aa: ASSLESSVGETQY
d_call: .; j_call: TRBJ2-5; v_call: TRBV5-4; cdr3_aa: ASTRGRGETQY
d_call: .; j_call: TRBJ2-3; v_call: TRBV7-2; cdr3_aa: ASSLIPSGDTQY